One and the same sample provided the 4 T cell receptor beta chains below, sequenced in a study of cytomegalovirus exposure and HLA in healthy donors. In the PCR, 60 Vbeta and 13 Jbeta primers were used. The method was immunoSEQ multiplex PCR; TCRdb's version includes in-frame clones alone and lacks a portion of them. This table has some 120,000 clones, roughly 80% appearing once. The sequencing sample was made of PBMCs. These receptors originate from a man aged 25-40 years in good health and CMV-seronegative.

The chain links TRBV10-3 to TRBJ2-1; no reliable D call. Germline loops: CDR1 ENHRY, CDR2 SYGVKD. The CDR3 loop spans 11 amino acids. Trimming cost V 8 bases and J 5 bases, with 7 bases left between them. For the CDR3, the DNA is TGTGCCATCCAACAAAACAATGAGCAGTTCTTC. Translated: CAIQQNNEQFF.

The V call is TRBV7-8, the J call TRBJ2-5; the D gene is possibly TRBD2 (6 bases). V was pared by 6 bases and J by 2 bases, with 10 bases between. This CDR3 is 13 amino acids long. CDR1 and CDR2 (germline): SGHVS, FQNEAQ. Here the CDR3 reads CASRRDSQETQYF. The CDR3 DNA reads as TGTGCCAGCAGACGGGACTCGCAAGAGACCCAGTACTTC. Combining the CDR3 with reference TRBV7-8 and TRBJ2-5 gives the whole variable domain GAGVSQSPRYKVAKRGQDVALRCDPISGHVSLFWYQQALGQGPEFLTYFQNEAQLDKSGLPSDRFFAERPEGSVSTLKIQRTQQEDSAVYLCASRRDSQETQYFGPGTRLLVL.

The chain carries TRBV11-3 and TRBJ2-3; TRBD1 matches at 7 bases. The CDR3 sequence is 18 residues long. Germline values: CDR1 SGHNT, CDR2 YENEEA. J was trimmed by 0 bases and V by 3 bases; bases with no gene match: 12. The CDR3 region is CASSFFELGQSSTDTQYF. The CDR3, as DNA: TGTGCCAGCAGCTTTTTCGAACTGGGACAGTCTAGCACAGATACGCAGTATTTT.

This chain uses TRBV9 with TRBJ2-1; TRBD2 aligns across 10 bases. The trim removed 5 bases at V and 7 bases at J, leaving 9 bases unmatched. Germline CDR1 is SGDLS and CDR2 is YYNGEE. This CDR3 is built from 15 residues. The CDR3, as DNA: TGTGCCAGCAGTGATACTAGCGGGAAAGGGAATGAGCAGTTCTTC. Translating it yields CASSDTSGKGNEQFF.